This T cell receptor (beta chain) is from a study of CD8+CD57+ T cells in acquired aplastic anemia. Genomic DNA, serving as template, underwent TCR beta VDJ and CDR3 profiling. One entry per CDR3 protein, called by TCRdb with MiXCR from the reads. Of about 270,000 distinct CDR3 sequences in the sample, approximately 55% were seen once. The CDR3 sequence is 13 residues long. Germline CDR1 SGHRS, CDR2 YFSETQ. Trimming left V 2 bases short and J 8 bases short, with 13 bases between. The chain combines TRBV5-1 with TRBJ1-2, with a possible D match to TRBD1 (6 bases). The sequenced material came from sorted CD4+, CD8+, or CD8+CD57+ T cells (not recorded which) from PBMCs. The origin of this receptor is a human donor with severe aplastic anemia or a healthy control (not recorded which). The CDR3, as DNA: TGCGCCAGCAGCTTTGGAGGGGGAGACGGCTACACCTTC. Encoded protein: CASSFGGGDGYTF.